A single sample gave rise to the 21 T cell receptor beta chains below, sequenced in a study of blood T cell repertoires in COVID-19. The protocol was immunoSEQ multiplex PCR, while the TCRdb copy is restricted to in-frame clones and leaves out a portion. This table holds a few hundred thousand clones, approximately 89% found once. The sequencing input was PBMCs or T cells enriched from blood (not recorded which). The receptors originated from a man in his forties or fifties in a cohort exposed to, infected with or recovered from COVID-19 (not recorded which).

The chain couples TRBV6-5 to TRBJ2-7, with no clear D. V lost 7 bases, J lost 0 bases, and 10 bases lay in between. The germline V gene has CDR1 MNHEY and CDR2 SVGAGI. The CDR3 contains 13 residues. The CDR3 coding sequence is TGTGCCAGCACTTTAAGTAGCTCCTACGAGCAGTACTTC. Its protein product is CASTLSSSYEQYF.

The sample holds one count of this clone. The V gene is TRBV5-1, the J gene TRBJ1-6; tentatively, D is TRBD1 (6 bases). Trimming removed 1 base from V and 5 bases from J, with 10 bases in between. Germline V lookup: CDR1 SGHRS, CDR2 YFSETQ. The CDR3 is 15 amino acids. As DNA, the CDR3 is TGCGCCAGCAGCTTGTTCCCAGGGGATAATTCACCCCTCCACTTT. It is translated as CASSLFPGDNSPLHF. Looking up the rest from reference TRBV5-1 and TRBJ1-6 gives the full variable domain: KAGVTQTPRYLIKTRGQQVTLSCSPISGHRSVSWYQQTPGQGLQFLFEYFSETQRNKGNFPGRFSGRQFSNSRSEMNVSTLELGDSALYLCASSLFPGDNSPLHFGNGTRLTVT.

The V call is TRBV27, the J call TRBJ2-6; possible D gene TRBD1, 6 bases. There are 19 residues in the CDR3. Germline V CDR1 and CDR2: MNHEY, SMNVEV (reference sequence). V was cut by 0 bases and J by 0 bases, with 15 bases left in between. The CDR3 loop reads CASSLSPQGSISGANVLTF. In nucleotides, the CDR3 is TGTGCCAGCAGTTTATCCCCACAGGGATCTATCTCTGGGGCCAACGTCCTGACTTTC.

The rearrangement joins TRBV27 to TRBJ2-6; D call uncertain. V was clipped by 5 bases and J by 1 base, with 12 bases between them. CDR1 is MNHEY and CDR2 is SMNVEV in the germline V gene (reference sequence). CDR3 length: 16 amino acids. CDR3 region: CASSPLLRSGANVLTF. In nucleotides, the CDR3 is TGTGCCAGCAGTCCTCTCCTTCGTTCTGGGGCCAACGTCCTGACTTTC. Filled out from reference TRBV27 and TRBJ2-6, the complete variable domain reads EAQVTQNPRYLITVTGKKLTVTCSQNMNHEYMSWYRQDPGLGLRQIYYSMNVEVTDKGDVPEGYKVSRKEKRNFPLILESPSPNQTSLYFCASSPLLRSGANVLTFGAGSRLTVL.

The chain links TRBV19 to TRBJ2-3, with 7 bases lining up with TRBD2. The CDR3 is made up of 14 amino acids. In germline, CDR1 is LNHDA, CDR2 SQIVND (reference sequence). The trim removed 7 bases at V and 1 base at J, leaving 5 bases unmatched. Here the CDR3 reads CASKPTSGTDTQYF. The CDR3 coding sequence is TGTGCCAGTAAACCTACTAGCGGCACAGATACGCAGTATTTT. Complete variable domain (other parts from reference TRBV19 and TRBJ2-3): DGGITQSPKYLFRKEGQNVTLSCEQNLNHDAMYWYRQDPGQGLRLIYYSQIVNDFQKGDIAEGYSVSREKKESFPLTVTSAQKNPTAFYLCASKPTSGTDTQYFGPGTRLTVL.

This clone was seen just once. The chain's CDR3 is CAWSPSGESEAFF. In nucleotides, the CDR3 is TGTGCCTGGAGTCCCTCTGGGGAGTCTGAAGCTTTCTTT. The V and J genes are TRBV30 and TRBJ1-1; D ambiguous. Trimming took 2 bases from V and 6 from J, leaving 13 bases between them. From germline, CDR1 is GTSNPN and CDR2 SVGIG (reference sequence). The CDR3 consists of 13 residues.

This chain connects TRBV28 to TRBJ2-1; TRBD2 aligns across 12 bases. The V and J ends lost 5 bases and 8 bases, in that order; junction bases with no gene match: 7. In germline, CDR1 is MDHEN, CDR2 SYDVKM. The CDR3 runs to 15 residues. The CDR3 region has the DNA TGTGCCAGCAGTCTGACTAGCGGGGGACTGTATGAGCAGTTCTTC. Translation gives CASSLTSGGLYEQFF.

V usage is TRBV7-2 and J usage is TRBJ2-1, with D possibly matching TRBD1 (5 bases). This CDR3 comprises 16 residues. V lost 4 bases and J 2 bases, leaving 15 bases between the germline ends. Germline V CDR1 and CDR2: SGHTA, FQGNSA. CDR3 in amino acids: CASSSRGATTYNEQFF. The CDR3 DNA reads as TGTGCCAGCAGCTCCCGTGGGGCCACAACCTACAATGAGCAGTTCTTC. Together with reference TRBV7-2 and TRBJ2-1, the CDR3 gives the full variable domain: GAGVSQSPSNKVTEKGKDVELRCDPISGHTALYWYRQSLGQGLEFLIYFQGNSAPDKSGLPSDRFSAERTGGSVSTLTIQRTQQEDSAVYLCASSSRGATTYNEQFFGPGTRLTVL.

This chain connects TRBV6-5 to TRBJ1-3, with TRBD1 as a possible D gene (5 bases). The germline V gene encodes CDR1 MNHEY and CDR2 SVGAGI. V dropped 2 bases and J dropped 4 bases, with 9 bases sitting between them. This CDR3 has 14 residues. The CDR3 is CASSYSQGGNTIYF. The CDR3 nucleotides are TGTGCCAGCAGTTACAGTCAGGGAGGAAACACCATATATTTT.

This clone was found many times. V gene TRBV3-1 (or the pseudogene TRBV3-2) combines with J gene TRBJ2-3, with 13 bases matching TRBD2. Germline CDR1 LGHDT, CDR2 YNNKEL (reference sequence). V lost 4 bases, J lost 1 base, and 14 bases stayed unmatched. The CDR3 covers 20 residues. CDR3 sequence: CASSRKNGLAGVPRTDTQYF. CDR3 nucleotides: TGTGCCAGCAGCCGCAAAAACGGACTAGCGGGAGTCCCACGCACAGATACGCAGTATTTT.

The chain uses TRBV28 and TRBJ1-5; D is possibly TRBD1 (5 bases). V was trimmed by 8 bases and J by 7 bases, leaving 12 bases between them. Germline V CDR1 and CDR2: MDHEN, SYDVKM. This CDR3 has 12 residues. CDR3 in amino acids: CASGAGGQPQHF. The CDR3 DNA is TGTGCCAGCGGAGCGGGGGGACAGCCCCAGCATTTT. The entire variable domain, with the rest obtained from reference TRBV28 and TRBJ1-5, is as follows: DVKVTQSSRYLVKRTGEKVFLECVQDMDHENMFWYRQDPGLGLRLIYFSYDVKMKEKGDIPEGYSVSREKKERFSLILESASTNQTSMYLCASGAGGQPQHFGDGTRLSIL.

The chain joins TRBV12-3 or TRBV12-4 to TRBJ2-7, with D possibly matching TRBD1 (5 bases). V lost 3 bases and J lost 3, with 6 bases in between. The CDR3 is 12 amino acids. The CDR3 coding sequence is TGTGCCAGCAGTTTGGGGCACTACGAGCAGTACTTC. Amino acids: CASSLGHYEQYF.

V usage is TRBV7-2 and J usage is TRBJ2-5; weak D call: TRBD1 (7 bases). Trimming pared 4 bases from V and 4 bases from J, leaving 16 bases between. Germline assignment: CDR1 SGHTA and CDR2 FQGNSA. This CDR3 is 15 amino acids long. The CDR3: CASSSVAGGTETQYF. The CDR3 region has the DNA TGTGCCAGCAGCTCCGTGGCAGGGGGGACAGAGACCCAGTACTTC.

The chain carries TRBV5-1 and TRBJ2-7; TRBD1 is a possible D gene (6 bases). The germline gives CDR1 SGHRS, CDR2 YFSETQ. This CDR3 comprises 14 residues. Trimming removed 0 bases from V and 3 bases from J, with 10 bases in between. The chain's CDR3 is CASSLVLGGYEQYF. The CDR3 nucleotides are TGCGCCAGCAGCTTGGTTTTAGGGGGCTACGAGCAGTACTTC.

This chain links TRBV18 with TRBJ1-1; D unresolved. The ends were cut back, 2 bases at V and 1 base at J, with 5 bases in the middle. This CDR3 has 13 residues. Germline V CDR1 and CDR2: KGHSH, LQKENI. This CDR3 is CASSPVGNTEAFF. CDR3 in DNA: TGTGCCAGCTCACCAGTCGGGAACACTGAAGCTTTCTTT.

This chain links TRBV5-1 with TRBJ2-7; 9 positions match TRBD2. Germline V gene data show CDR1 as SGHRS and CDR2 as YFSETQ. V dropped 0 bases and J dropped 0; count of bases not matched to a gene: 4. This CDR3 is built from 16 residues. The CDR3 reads CASSLAVAGVSYEQYF. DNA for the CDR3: TGCGCCAGCAGCTTGGCGGTAGCGGGAGTCTCCTACGAGCAGTACTTC.

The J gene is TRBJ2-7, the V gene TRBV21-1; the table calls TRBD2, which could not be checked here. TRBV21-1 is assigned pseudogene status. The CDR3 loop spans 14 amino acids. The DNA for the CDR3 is TGTGCCAGCAGCAAAGGACGGAATACGAGGGAGCAGTACTTC. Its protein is CASSKGRNTREQYF.

The CDR3 coding sequence is TGTGCCACCAGTGATCGGGGACTAGCGGGGGCGAACACCGGGGAGCTGTTTTTT. Protein: CATSDRGLAGANTGELFF. V is TRBV24-1 and J is TRBJ2-2, with 14 bases identical to TRBD2. CDR1 is KGHDR, CDR2 SFDVKD, per germline. The CDR3 totals 18 residues. V lost 3 bases, J lost 0 bases, and 2 bases stayed unmatched.

This chain's CDR3 is CASSLYRDRLHEQYF. In DNA form, the CDR3 reads TGTGCCAGCAGCTTGTACCGGGACAGGCTCCACGAGCAGTACTTC. The chain employs TRBV27 and TRBJ2-7; TRBD1 matches 8 bases. Germline V CDR1 and CDR2: MNHEY, SMNVEV (reference sequence). This CDR3 spans 15 amino acids. V dropped 6 bases and J dropped 5; count of bases not matched to a gene: 12.

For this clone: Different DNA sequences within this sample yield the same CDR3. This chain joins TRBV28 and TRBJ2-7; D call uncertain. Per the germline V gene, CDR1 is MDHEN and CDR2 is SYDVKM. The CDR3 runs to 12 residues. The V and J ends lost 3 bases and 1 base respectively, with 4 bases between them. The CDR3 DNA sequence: TGTGCCAGCAGTTTGCGGTCCTACGAGCAGTACTTC. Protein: CASSLRSYEQYF.

Here the CDR3 reads CASSPARTAPYEQYF. The CDR3 DNA reads as TGTGCCAGCAGTCCAGCCAGGACAGCTCCCTACGAGCAGTACTTC. The chain carries TRBV27 and TRBJ2-7, with D perhaps matching TRBD1 (6 bases). The CDR3 contains 15 residues. V lost 5 bases, J lost 2 bases, and 16 bases lay in between. The germline gives CDR1 MNHEY, CDR2 SMNVEV (reference sequence).